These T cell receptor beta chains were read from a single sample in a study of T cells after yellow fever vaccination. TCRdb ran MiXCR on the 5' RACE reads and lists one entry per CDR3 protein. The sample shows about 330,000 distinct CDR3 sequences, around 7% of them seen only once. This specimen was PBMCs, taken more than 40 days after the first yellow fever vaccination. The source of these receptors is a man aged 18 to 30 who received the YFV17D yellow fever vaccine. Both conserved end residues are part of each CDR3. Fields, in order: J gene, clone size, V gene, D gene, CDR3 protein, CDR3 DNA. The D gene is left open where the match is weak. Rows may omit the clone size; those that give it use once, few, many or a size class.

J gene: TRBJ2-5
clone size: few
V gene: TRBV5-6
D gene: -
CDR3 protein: CASSLVVRGSETQYF
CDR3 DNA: TGTGCCAGCAGCTTGGTCGTTAGGGGGTCGGAGACCCAGTACTTC

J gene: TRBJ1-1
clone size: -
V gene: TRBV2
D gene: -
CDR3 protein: CASSTQDTEAFF
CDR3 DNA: TGTGCCAGCAGTACACAGGACACTGAAGCTTTCTTT

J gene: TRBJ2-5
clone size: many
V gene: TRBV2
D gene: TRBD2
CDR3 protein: CASRKGAAGGETQYF
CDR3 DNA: TGTGCCAGCCGTAAAGGGGCGGCCGGGGGGGAGACCCAGTACTTC

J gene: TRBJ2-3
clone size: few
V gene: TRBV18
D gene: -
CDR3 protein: CASSQRWGTDTQYF
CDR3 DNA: TGTGCCAGCTCCCAAAGGTGGGGGACAGATACGCAGTATTTT

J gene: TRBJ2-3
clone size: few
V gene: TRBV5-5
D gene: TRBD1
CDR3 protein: CASSLGQGFTDTQYF
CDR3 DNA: TGTGCCAGCAGCTTGGGACAGGGGTTCACAGATACGCAGTATTTT

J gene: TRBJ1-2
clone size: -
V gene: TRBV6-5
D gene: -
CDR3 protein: CASSYWSEAGYTF
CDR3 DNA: TGTGCCAGCAGTTACTGGTCAGAAGCTGGCTACACCTTC

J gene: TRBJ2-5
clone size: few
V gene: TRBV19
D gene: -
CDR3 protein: CASSITGTPSTQYF
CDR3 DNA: TGTGCCAGTAGTATTACTGGGACTCCCAGCACCCAGTACTTC

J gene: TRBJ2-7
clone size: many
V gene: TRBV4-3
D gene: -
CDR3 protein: CASSQEGGSYEQYF
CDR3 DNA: TGCGCCAGCAGCCAAGAGGGGGGATCCTACGAGCAGTACTTC

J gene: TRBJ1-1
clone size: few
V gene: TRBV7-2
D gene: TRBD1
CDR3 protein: CASSRPGTGKEAFF
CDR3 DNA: TGTGCCAGCAGTCGACCCGGGACAGGAAAAGAAGCTTTCTTT

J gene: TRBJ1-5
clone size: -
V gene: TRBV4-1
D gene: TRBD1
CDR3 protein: CASSLTAQGGGRPQHF
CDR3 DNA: TGCGCCAGCAGCCTCACCGCCCAGGGGGGCGGTAGGCCCCAGCATTTT

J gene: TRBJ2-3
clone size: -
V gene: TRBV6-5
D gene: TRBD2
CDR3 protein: CASSYGEGMGTQYF
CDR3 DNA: TGTGCCAGCAGTTACGGGGAGGGGATGGGAACGCAGTATTTT

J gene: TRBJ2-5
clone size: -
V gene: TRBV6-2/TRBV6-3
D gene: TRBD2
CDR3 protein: CASNRKAGPFQETQYF
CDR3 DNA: TGTGCCAGCAACCGAAAAGCGGGGCCCTTCCAAGAGACCCAGTACTTC

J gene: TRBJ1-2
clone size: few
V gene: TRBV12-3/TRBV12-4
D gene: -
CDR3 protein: CASRRRQDNYGYTF
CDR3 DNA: TGTGCCAGCAGACGACGACAGGATAACTATGGCTACACCTTC

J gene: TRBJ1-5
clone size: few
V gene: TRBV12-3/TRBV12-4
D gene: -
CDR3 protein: CASTPPGSNQPQHF
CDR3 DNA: TGTGCCAGCACCCCCCCGGGTAGCAATCAGCCCCAGCATTTT

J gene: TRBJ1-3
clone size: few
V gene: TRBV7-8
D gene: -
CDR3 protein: CASSLYPAGNTIYF
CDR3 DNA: TGTGCCAGCAGCTTATACCCAGCCGGAAACACCATATATTTT

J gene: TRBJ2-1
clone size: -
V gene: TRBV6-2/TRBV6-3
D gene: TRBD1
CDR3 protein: CASRTDRPDEQFF
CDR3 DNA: TGTGCCAGCAGAACGGACAGGCCCGATGAGCAGTTCTTC

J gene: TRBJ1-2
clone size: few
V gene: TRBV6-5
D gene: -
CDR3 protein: CASSYARVPTDGYTF
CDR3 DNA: TGTGCCAGCAGTTACGCACGAGTCCCAACTGATGGCTACACCTTC

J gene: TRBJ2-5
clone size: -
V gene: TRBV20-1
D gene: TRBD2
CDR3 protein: CSAGDRLAGGSGPQYF
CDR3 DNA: TGCAGTGCTGGAGACCGACTAGCGGGGGGTTCCGGCCCCCAGTACTTC

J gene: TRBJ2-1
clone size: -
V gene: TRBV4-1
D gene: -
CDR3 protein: CASSQEGGTTYNEQFF
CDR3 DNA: TGCGCCAGCAGCCAAGAGGGAGGGACAACCTACAATGAGCAGTTCTTC

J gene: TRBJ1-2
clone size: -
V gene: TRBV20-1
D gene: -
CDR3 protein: CSARDPGEGNGYTF
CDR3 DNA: TGCAGTGCTAGAGACCCAGGGGAGGGTAATGGCTACACCTTC

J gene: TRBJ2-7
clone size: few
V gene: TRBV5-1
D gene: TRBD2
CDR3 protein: CASSPKTSGGASGYEQYF
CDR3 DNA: TGCGCCAGCAGCCCAAAGACTAGCGGGGGGGCCTCAGGTTACGAGCAGTACTTC

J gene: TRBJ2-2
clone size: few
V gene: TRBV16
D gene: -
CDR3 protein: CASSLSYNTGELFF
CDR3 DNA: TGTGCCAGCAGCCTAAGCTATAACACCGGGGAGCTGTTTTTT

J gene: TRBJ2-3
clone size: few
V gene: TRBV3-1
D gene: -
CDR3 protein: CASSQSGADTQYF
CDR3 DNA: TGTGCCAGCAGCCAATCAGGAGCAGATACGCAGTATTTT

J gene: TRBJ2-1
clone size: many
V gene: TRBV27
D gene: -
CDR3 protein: CASSLNIYNEQFF
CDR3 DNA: TGTGCCAGCAGTCTCAACATCTACAATGAGCAGTTCTTC